One sample yielded the 24 T cell receptor beta chains listed below, sequenced in a study of beta chain features in type 1 diabetes (dated by TCRdb to the late 2010s). Libraries were constructed by the immunoSEQ multiplex PCR assay. The entire amount of isolated RNA was reverse transcribed using the High Capacity cDNA Reverse Transcription Kit, so the sequenced TCRB transcripts were expressed ones. TCRdb carries this immuneACCESS record with in-frame sequences only. Its versions omit some clonotypes, under half of them owing to an unresolved V gene in the studies checked, with the rest unexplained. This sample comprises 350,000 to 400,000 clones, around 13% of them detected only once. The top ten constitute approximately 0.01% of the sample. The investigation overall reported the following: In all four CD4+ subsets, TCRB CDR3 length was moderately but significantly shorter in type 1 diabetes patients.

No antigen has been identified for these receptors. The sample taken for sequencing was naive CD4+ T cells from blood. The meaning of the sample's cell subset or site label: true naive CD4+ T cells. The source is a woman aged 18-29 years with type 1 diabetes.

The rearrangement joins TRBV7-9 to TRBJ2-7, with 12 positions matching TRBD2. With V trimmed by 1 base and J by 12 bases, 4 bases remained unmatched. The CDR3 runs 13 residues. Per germline, CDR1 SEHNR and CDR2 FQNEAQ (reference sequence). The CDR3 DNA is TGTGCCAGCAGCTTAGGACTAGCGGGAGTTCCGTACTTC. Residues: CASSLGLAGVPYF.

J is TRBJ1-2 and V is TRBV9; 7 bases are shared with TRBD1. The CDR3 contains 14 residues. The germline CDR1 and CDR2 sequences are SGDLS and YYNGEE. Trimming removed 2 bases from V and 4 bases from J; junction bases left unmatched: 5. The CDR3 spells CASSVGQDTYGYTF. CDR3 sequence (DNA): TGTGCCAGCAGCGTTGGACAGGACACCTATGGCTACACCTTC.

This clone was counted only a few times. The V call is TRBV9, the J call TRBJ2-7, with D tentatively TRBD1 (6 bases). Germline CDR1 SGDLS, CDR2 YYNGEE. V lost 3 bases, J lost 5 bases, and 12 bases lay in between. The CDR3 is made up of 13 amino acids. The CDR3, as DNA: TGTGCCAGCAGCGGGAGGCAGGGGAACGAGCAGTACTTC. Translating gives CASSGRQGNEQYF.

This clone was counted only a few times. The chain has TRBV9 and TRBJ2-1; 7 bases are shared with TRBD2. This CDR3 region has 12 residues. Germline CDR1 SGDLS, CDR2 YYNGEE. V shed 3 bases, J shed 10 bases, and the junction held 4 bases outside the gene matches. CDR3 protein: CASSATSAEQFF. The CDR3 nucleotides read TGTGCCAGCAGCGCAACTAGCGCCGAGCAGTTCTTC.

CDR3 amino acids: CASSQVSGPGEQYF. As DNA, the CDR3 is TGCGCCAGCAGCCAAGTTTCAGGGCCCGGGGAGCAGTACTTC. The chain is built from TRBV4-3 and TRBJ2-7, with D possibly matching TRBD1 (5 bases). The CDR3 sequence is 14 residues long. Trimming took 1 base from V and 7 from J, leaving 14 bases between them. CDR1 and CDR2 (germline): LGHNA, YSLEER.

The CDR3, as DNA: TGCGCCAGCAGCCAAGAAGCAGGGGGATCCACTGAAGCTTTCTTT. This sequence encodes CASSQEAGGSTEAFF. The gene calls are TRBV4-3 and TRBJ1-1; 7 nucleotides match TRBD1. V was clipped by 0 bases and J by 4 bases; unmatched bases: 5. CDR3 size: 15 residues. The germline CDR1 and CDR2 sequences are LGHNA and YSLEER.

This chain links TRBV9 with TRBJ1-1; D gene ambiguous. V was shortened by 0 bases and J by 1 base, with 13 bases between the two germline ends. This CDR3 has 16 amino acids. CDR1 is SGDLS, CDR2 YYNGEE, per germline. CDR3 bases: TGTGCCAGCAGCGTAGGAAAGACGGGTTCGAACACTGAAGCTTTCTTT. This gives the protein CASSVGKTGSNTEAFF.

This chain links TRBV9 with TRBJ1-6, with D possibly TRBD1 on 6 matching bases. This CDR3 contains 15 residues. Trimming removed 3 bases from V and 8 bases from J, with 15 bases in between. Germline V lookup: CDR1 SGDLS, CDR2 YYNGEE. The CDR3 DNA sequence: TGTGCCAGCAGCGCCGGTACAGGGCCGGATTCACCCCTCCACTTT. It yields the protein CASSAGTGPDSPLHF.

The chain is built from TRBV6-1 and TRBJ2-7; the D gene is possibly TRBD2 (5 bases). Trimming took 8 bases from V and 3 from J, leaving 17 bases between them. Germline assignment: CDR1 MNHNS and CDR2 SASEGT. The CDR3 is 14 residues long. CDR3 sequence reads: CASYPGKSIYEQYF. The CDR3 DNA follows: TGTGCCAGCTATCCGGGAAAAAGTATCTACGAGCAGTACTTC.

The chain links TRBV2 to TRBJ1-5; D ambiguous. Germline V gene lookup returns CDR1 SNHLY and CDR2 FYNNEI. The CDR3 length is 13 residues. V was trimmed by 6 bases and J by 4 bases, leaving 10 bases between them. CDR3 sequence (DNA): TGTGCCAGCAGCTCGGGGAAAAATCAGCCCCAGCATTTT. This encodes CASSSGKNQPQHF.

This chain links TRBV7-9 with TRBJ2-1, with TRBD2 matching 10 bases. CDR3 length: 16 amino acids. Germline V gives CDR1 SEHNR, CDR2 FQNEAQ (reference sequence). V was clipped by 2 bases and J by 8 bases; unmatched bases: 9. CDR3 sequence (DNA): TGTGCCAGCAGCTTACCTAGCGGGAGCGATTTAGATGAGCAGTTCTTC. Translation gives CASSLPSGSDLDEQFF.

Only a few counts were recorded for this clone. The V gene is TRBV4-2, the J gene TRBJ1-2; D is undetermined. CDR1 is LGHNA and CDR2 is YNFKEQ in the germline V gene. The CDR3 has 16 residues. V lost 1 base, J lost 8 bases, and 20 bases lay in between. The CDR3 loop reads CASSQGQYTIMRGYTF. In DNA, the CDR3 is TGTGCCAGCAGCCAAGGTCAATACACTATTATGAGGGGCTACACCTTC.

The V and J genes are TRBV5-8 and TRBJ2-7, with 7 bases fitting TRBD1. This CDR3 spans 13 amino acids. After removal of 5 bases from V and 3 bases from J, the junction contained 5 bases not matched to a gene. From germline, CDR1 is SGHTS and CDR2 YDEGEE. The CDR3 region has the DNA TGTGCCAGCAGAGACAGGGTAGACTACGAGCAGTACTTC. Translating gives CASRDRVDYEQYF.

This rearrangement joins TRBV29-1 to TRBJ2-3; D uncertain. Germline V gene sequence: CDR1 SQVTM, CDR2 ANQGSEA. This CDR3 has 13 amino acids. V lost 4 bases and J lost 2, with 10 bases in between. The CDR3 region has the DNA TGCAGCGTTGCCGCTAGGTTCACAGATACGCAGTATTTT. Translation: CSVAARFTDTQYF.

This clone appeared a few times. The chain couples TRBV18 to TRBJ2-7, with TRBD2 matching over 9 bases. In germline, CDR1 is KGHSH, CDR2 LQKENI. The V segment lost 2 bases and the J segment 6 bases; nucleotides outside the gene matches: 5. This CDR3 is 14 amino acids long. This chain's CDR3 is CASSPGGRAPEQYF. For the CDR3, the DNA is TGTGCCAGCTCACCAGGCGGGAGGGCTCCCGAGCAGTACTTC.

CDR3 residues: CAWTPGRGTEAFF. CDR3 in DNA: TGTGCCTGGACCCCAGGCCGGGGAACTGAAGCTTTCTTT. The chain has TRBV30 and TRBJ1-1; D remains ambiguous. Trimming stripped 4 bases from V and 5 bases from J, with 14 bases between. The CDR3 has 13 residues. The V gene's germline CDR1 is GTSNPN and CDR2 SVGIG (reference sequence).

This rearrangement joins TRBV19 to TRBJ1-2, with unresolved D. Germline CDR1 reads LNHDA; CDR2 reads SQIVND (reference sequence). V was cut by 5 bases and J by 8 bases, with 12 bases left in between. CDR3 length: 12 residues. The CDR3 nucleotides are TGTGCCAGTAGTCGGGAGGGCGGGGGCTACACCTTC. Protein sequence: CASSREGGGYTF.

This clone turned up a few times. V usage is TRBV7-3 and J usage is TRBJ2-1; the D is unclear. The ends were cut back, 3 bases at V and 5 bases at J, with 11 bases in the middle. The CDR3 runs to 14 residues. Germline V CDR1 and CDR2: SGHTA, FQGTGA. CDR3 amino acids: CASSLVPTHNEQFF. The CDR3 DNA sequence: TGTGCCAGCAGCTTGGTGCCTACCCACAATGAGCAGTTCTTC.

The chain combines TRBV4-2 with TRBJ1-2, with no clear D. The V end was cut by 0 bases, the J end by 1 base, with 9 bases between. The CDR3 has 15 residues. The germline V gene encodes CDR1 LGHNA and CDR2 YNFKEQ. The CDR3: CASSQEIRDNYGYTF. DNA of the CDR3: TGTGCCAGCAGCCAAGAGATTCGGGATAACTATGGCTACACCTTC.

The CDR3 is CAITISGANVLTF. Here the CDR3 DNA reads TGTGCAATAACTATCTCTGGGGCCAACGTCCTGACTTTC. The chain joins TRBV6-1 to TRBJ2-6; D is ambiguous. This CDR3 contains 13 residues. The germline gives CDR1 MNHNS, CDR2 SASEGT.

The rearrangement uses TRBV11-2 and TRBJ2-3; 9 positions agree with TRBD1. The trim removed 4 bases at V and 2 bases at J, leaving 7 bases unmatched. This CDR3 has 16 residues. The germline CDR1 and CDR2 sequences are SGHAT and FQNNGV. The CDR3 DNA is TGTGCCAGCAGCTGGACGGGACAGGGAAACACAGATACGCAGTATTTT. This sequence encodes CASSWTGQGNTDTQYF.

This clone was seen a handful of times. The chain has TRBV28 and TRBJ1-4; D unresolved. This CDR3 has 16 residues. Germline V gene data show CDR1 as MDHEN and CDR2 as SYDVKM. The germline V and J ends were trimmed by 4 bases and 6 bases, with 18 bases remaining between them. As DNA, the CDR3 is TGTGCCAGCAGTTCCCCGGCGGCGGGCGGCGATGAAAAACTGTTTTTT. It codes for CASSSPAAGGDEKLFF.

The gene calls are TRBV6-5 and TRBJ2-7; 12 bases align to TRBD1. This CDR3 has 13 residues. CDR1 and CDR2 (germline): MNHEY, SVGAGI. V trimming: 8 bases; J trimming: 6 bases; junction bases outside the gene matches: 5. This CDR3 is CASLGQGAVEQYF. The CDR3 nucleotides are TGTGCCAGCCTGGGACAGGGGGCAGTCGAGCAGTACTTC.

This clone was seen a handful of times. This chain uses TRBV18 with TRBJ2-1; D unresolved. V was trimmed by 0 bases and J by 3 bases, leaving 12 bases between them. Germline V CDR1 and CDR2: KGHSH, LQKENI. The length of the CDR3 is 16 residues. In DNA, the CDR3 is TGTGCCAGCTCACCACCCTCCCAGTTCCTCTACAATGAGCAGTTCTTC. Protein sequence: CASSPPSQFLYNEQFF.